These 16 T cell receptor beta chains originate from one sample sequenced in a study of blood T cell repertoires in COVID-19. Using immunoSEQ multiplex PCR, the repertoire was profiled, and TCRdb retains in-frame clones only, with some absent. The table includes 270,000 or so clones, approximately 91% detected once. Specimen: PBMCs or T cells enriched from blood (not recorded which). The origin of the receptors is a woman between 40 and 50 years old with acute COVID-19.

The rearrangement uses TRBV28 and TRBJ2-7, with a weak D call TRBD2 (6 bases). The V gene lost 8 bases and the J gene lost 3 bases, with 14 bases spanning the gap. Germline-derived CDR1 and CDR2 are MDHEN and SYDVKM. This CDR3 spans 13 amino acids. CDR3 in amino acids: CASSGTQSYEQYF. The CDR3 DNA sequence: TGTGCCAGCTCCGGGACTCAAAGCTACGAGCAGTACTTC. Filled out from reference TRBV28 and TRBJ2-7, the complete variable domain reads DVKVTQSSRYLVKRTGEKVFLECVQDMDHENMFWYRQDPGLGLRLIYFSYDVKMKEKGDIPEGYSVSREKKERFSLILESASTNQTSMYLCASSGTQSYEQYFGPGTRLTVT.

As for this clone: Other DNA sequences in the same sample also yield this CDR3. This chain connects TRBV12-3 or TRBV12-4 to TRBJ2-5; D gene unclear. The CDR3 is 12 residues long. V was clipped by 6 bases and J by 3 bases, with 8 bases between them. The CDR3 DNA follows: TGTGCCAGCAGCCTGAGAGAAGAGACCCAGTACTTC. Its translation is CASSLREETQYF.

The chain joins TRBV18 to TRBJ2-1; TRBD1 agrees at 7 bases. Losses at the gene ends were 5 bases for V and 8 bases for J; bases not matched to a gene: 3. CDR1 and CDR2 from the germline V gene are KGHSH and LQKENI. This CDR3 contains 12 residues. CDR3 in DNA: TGTGCCAGCTCAAGACAGGGAGATGAGCAGTTCTTC. It encodes CASSRQGDEQFF.

V usage is TRBV7-6 and J usage is TRBJ2-1; D ambiguous. V lost 4 bases to trimming and J lost 6 bases, with 13 bases between them. CDR1 is SGHVS, CDR2 FNYEAQ, per germline. The CDR3 extends over 14 amino acids. CDR3 amino acids: CASSSSRTGNEQFF. CDR3 nucleotide sequence: TGTGCCAGCAGCTCGTCCCGTACGGGCAATGAGCAGTTCTTC.

The rearrangement links TRBV30 to TRBJ1-5, with a possible D match to TRBD1 (5 bases). The V gene lost 3 bases and the J gene lost 1 base, with 13 bases spanning the gap. The germline V gene encodes CDR1 GTSNPN and CDR2 SVGIG (reference sequence). The CDR3 is 15 residues long. CDR3 amino acids: CAWSAWGGSNQPQHF. As DNA, the CDR3 is TGTGCCTGGAGCGCGTGGGGGGGAAGCAATCAGCCCCAGCATTTT. The whole variable domain, filled in from reference TRBV30 and TRBJ1-5, reads SQTIHQWPATLVQPVGSPLSLECTVEGTSNPNLYWYRQAAGRGLQLLFYSVGIGQISSEVPQNLSASRPQDRQFILSSKKLLLSDSGFYLCAWSAWGGSNQPQHFGDGTRLSIL.

The chain is built from TRBV20-1 and TRBJ2-1; tentative D call: TRBD2 (6 bases). The germline V and J ends were trimmed by 3 bases and 9 bases, with 12 bases remaining between them. This CDR3 comprises 12 residues. Germline CDR1 DFQATT, CDR2 SNEGSKA (reference sequence). The CDR3 sequence: CSASSGVSEQFF. The CDR3 DNA reads as TGCAGTGCTAGTTCGGGGGTGAGTGAGCAGTTCTTC.

The V gene is TRBV7-8, the J gene TRBJ2-5; 11 bases agree with TRBD2. V was pared by 5 bases and J by 1 base, with 12 bases of the junction left unmatched. The CDR3 runs 18 residues. Germline V lookup: CDR1 SGHVS, CDR2 FQNEAQ. CDR3 coding DNA: TGTGCCAGCAGCCCCTCGCGGCTAGCGGGGGGCAGCCAAGAGACCCAGTACTTC. As protein: CASSPSRLAGGSQETQYF.

The chain employs TRBV5-4 and TRBJ1-4; TRBD1 aligns across 9 bases. CDR1 is SGHNT and CDR2 is YYREEE in the germline V gene (reference sequence). V lost 0 bases, J lost 5 bases, and 5 bases stayed unmatched. CDR3 length: 16 residues. CDR3 nucleotide sequence: TGTGCCAGCAGCTTGGCATCGACAGGGGGAAATGAAAAACTGTTTTTT. The encoded protein is CASSLASTGGNEKLFF.

The rearrangement joins TRBV5-6 to TRBJ2-7; 11 bases are shared with TRBD1. CDR3 length: 15 amino acids. With V trimmed by 3 bases and J by 1 base, 3 bases remained unmatched. Germline V gives CDR1 SGHDT, CDR2 YYEEEE. The CDR3 loop is CASSWGTGGSYEQYF. Written as DNA, the CDR3 is TGTGCCAGCAGCTGGGGGACAGGGGGGTCCTACGAGCAGTACTTC.

The rearrangement links TRBV19 to TRBJ1-2; maybe TRBD1 (6 bases). The germline CDR1 and CDR2 sequences are LNHDA and SQIVND (reference sequence). This CDR3 spans 17 amino acids. Trimming took 1 base from V and 3 from J, leaving 18 bases between them. The CDR3 nucleotides are TGTGCCAGTAGTATAGGATGGTCGGCAGGGGACGACTATGGCTACACCTTC. Its protein is CASSIGWSAGDDYGYTF.

The genes are TRBV5-8 and TRBJ2-2, with TRBD1 identical over 7 bases. J gave up 4 bases and V 1 base, and 10 bases lay outside the gene matches. Germline V lookup: CDR1 SGHTS, CDR2 YDEGEE. The CDR3 is 17 residues long. The CDR3 here is CASSLLRLSGGTGELFF. The CDR3 DNA follows: TGTGCCAGCAGCTTGTTACGTCTTTCAGGGGGCACCGGGGAGCTGTTTTTT.

Concerning this clone itself: The junction departs from germline at one end; a sequencing error may be responsible. CDR3 amino acids: CAWIPGLAGVSF. CDR3 sequence (DNA): TGTGCCTGGATACCCGGACTAGCGGGAGTGAGTTTT. V is TRBV30 and J is TRBJ2-3, with 13 bases matching TRBD2. CDR1 is GTSNPN and CDR2 is SVGIG in the germline V gene (reference sequence). CDR3 length: 12 residues.

V is TRBV24-1 and J is TRBJ1-2; 9 bases agree with TRBD1. The CDR3 runs to 14 residues. V shed 7 bases, J shed 2 bases, and the junction held 4 bases outside the gene matches. Germline V gene lookup returns CDR1 KGHDR and CDR2 SFDVKD. The CDR3 nucleotides are TGTGCCACCAGCTGGGGACAGGGCAACTATGGCTACACCTTC. Protein sequence: CATSWGQGNYGYTF.

The V call is TRBV2, the J call TRBJ2-3; TRBD1 agrees at 10 bases. This CDR3 is 17 amino acids long. V was pared by 8 bases and J by 3 bases, with 14 bases of the junction left unmatched. CDR1 is SNHLY and CDR2 is FYNNEI in the germline V gene. The CDR3 nucleotides read TGTGCCAGCGGGATTAGTCGGGACAGGGGTTGGACAGATACGCAGTATTTT. It is translated as CASGISRDRGWTDTQYF. Complete variable domain (other parts from reference TRBV2 and TRBJ2-3): EPEVTQTPSHQVTQMGQEVILRCVPISNHLYFYWYRQILGQKVEFLVSFYNNEISEKSEIFDDQFSVERPDGSNFTLKIRSTKLEDSAMYFCASGISRDRGWTDTQYFGPGTRLTVL.

This chain connects TRBV18 to TRBJ2-1; 10 bases agree with TRBD2. This CDR3 spans 16 amino acids. V gave up 0 bases and J gave up 9 bases; unmatched junction bases: 8. Germline CDR1 and CDR2: KGHSH and LQKENI. CDR3: CASSPPSGRAVVEQFF. The CDR3 DNA sequence: TGTGCCAGCTCACCACCGAGCGGGAGGGCCGTAGTTGAGCAGTTCTTC.

The V gene is TRBV7-3, the J gene TRBJ2-2; 12 positions match TRBD1. The CDR3 extends over 17 amino acids. Germline V gene lookup returns CDR1 SGHTA and CDR2 FQGTGA. The junction had 5 bases not matched to a gene; V was cut back by 2 bases and J by 4 bases. The CDR3 coding sequence is TGTGCCAGCAGCTTATTTGGGACAGGGGGCGTCACCGGGGAGCTGTTTTTT. It specifies CASSLFGTGGVTGELFF.